Given below is one T cell receptor beta chain in context. Its antigen is unidentified. An end of the junction differs from the germline gene, which may be a read error. PCR was performed using 60 Vbeta and 13 Jbeta primers. Produced via immunoSEQ multiplex PCR; TCRdb's table is partial and in-frame only. There are some 110,000 clones in the sample; roughly 72% occur only once, and approximately 5% lies in the top ten. The record originates from a study of cytomegalovirus exposure and HLA in healthy donors. General study findings and limits: Productive rates of about 87% or about 30% were seen for most TCR beta V segments in an earlier analysis.

The CDR3 runs to 15 residues. The germline V gene has CDR1 SGHNT and CDR2 YENEEA. The sequenced sample consisted of PBMCs. V gene TRBV11-3 combines with J gene TRBJ2-7, with D perhaps matching TRBD1 (5 bases). The sequence was obtained from a woman between 18 and 29 years old in good health and CMV-seropositive. Here the CDR3 DNA reads TGTGCCAGCAGCGTAGATGGGGCCGTAGGATACGAGCAGTACTTC. This translates into CASSVDGAVGYEQYF.